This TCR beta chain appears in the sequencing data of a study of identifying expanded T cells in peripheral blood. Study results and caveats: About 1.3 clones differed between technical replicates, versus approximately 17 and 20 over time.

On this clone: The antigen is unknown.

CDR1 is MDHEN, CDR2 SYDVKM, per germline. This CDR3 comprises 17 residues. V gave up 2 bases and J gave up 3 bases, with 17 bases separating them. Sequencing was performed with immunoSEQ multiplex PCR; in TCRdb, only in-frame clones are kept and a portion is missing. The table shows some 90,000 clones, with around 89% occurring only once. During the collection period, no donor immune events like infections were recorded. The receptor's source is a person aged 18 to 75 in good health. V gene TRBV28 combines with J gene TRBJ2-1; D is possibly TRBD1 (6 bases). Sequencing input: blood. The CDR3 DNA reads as TGTGCCAGCAGTTTAGGCCCCGGTGGGGGCGACTACAATGAGCAGTTCTTC. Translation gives CASSLGPGGGDYNEQFF.